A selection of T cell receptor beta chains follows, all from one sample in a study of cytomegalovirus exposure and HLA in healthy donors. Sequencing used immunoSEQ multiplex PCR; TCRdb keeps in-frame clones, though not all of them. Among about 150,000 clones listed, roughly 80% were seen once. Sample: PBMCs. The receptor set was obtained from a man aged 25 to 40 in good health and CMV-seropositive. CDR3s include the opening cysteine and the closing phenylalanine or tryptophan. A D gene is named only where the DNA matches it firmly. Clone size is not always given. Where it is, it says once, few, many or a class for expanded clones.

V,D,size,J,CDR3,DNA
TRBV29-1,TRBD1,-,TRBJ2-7,CSVAGQQHYEQYF,TGCAGCGTTGCGGGACAGCAGCACTACGAGCAGTACTTC
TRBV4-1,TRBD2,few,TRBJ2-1,CASSQDLRVSSGNYNEQFF,TGCGCCAGCAGCCAAGACCTACGTGTCTCTAGCGGGAACTACAATGAGCAGTTCTTC
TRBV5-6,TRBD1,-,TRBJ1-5,CASSQTGGSNQPQHF,TGTGCCAGCAGCCAGACAGGGGGTAGCAATCAGCCCCAGCATTTT
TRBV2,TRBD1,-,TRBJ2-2,CASSRQGRNTGELFF,TGTGCCAGCAGTAGACAGGGGAGGAACACCGGGGAGCTGTTTTTT
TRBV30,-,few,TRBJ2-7,CAWTSRGGEQYF,TGTGCCTGGACTTCCCGTGGCGGCGAGCAGTACTTC
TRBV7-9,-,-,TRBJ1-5,CSSGYNQPQHF,TGTTCCTCGGGTTACAATCAGCCCCAGCATTTT
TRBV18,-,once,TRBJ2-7,CASSPFPPGLLRGEQYF,TGTGCCAGCTCACCCTTCCCGCCGGGTCTGCTAAGGGGCGAGCAGTACTTC
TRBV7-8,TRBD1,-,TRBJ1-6,CASSIRQGVDSPLHF,TGTGCCAGCAGCATCCGGCAGGGGGTCGATTCACCCCTCCACTTT
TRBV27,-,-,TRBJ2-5,CASSSERALLETQYF,TGTGCCAGCAGTTCCGAGAGGGCCTTATTAGAGACCCAGTACTTC
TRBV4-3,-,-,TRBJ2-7,CASSQVWIPGSSYEQYF,TGCGCCAGCAGCCAAGTTTGGATTCCGGGGTCCTCCTACGAGCAGTACTTC
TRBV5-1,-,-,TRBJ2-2,CASSLAAGSAGELFF,TGCGCCAGCAGCTTGGCCGCCGGGTCGGCAGGGGAGCTGTTTTTT
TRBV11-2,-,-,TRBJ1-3,CASSYRGPSGNTIYF,TGTGCCAGCAGCTATCGAGGCCCCTCTGGAAACACCATATATTTT
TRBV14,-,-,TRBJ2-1,CASSWGRADEQFF,TGTGCCAGCAGCTGGGGCAGGGCGGATGAGCAGTTCTTC
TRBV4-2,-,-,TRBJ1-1,CASSQDKNTEAFF,TGTGCCAGCAGCCAAGATAAGAACACTGAAGCTTTCTTT
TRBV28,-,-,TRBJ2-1,CASSFAYEQFF,TGTGCCAGCAGTTTTGCGTACGAGCAGTTCTTC
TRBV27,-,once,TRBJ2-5,CASSRGAGWEETQYF,TGTGCCAGCAGTCGCGGGGCAGGGTGGGAAGAGACCCAGTACTTC
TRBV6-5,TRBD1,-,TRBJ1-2,CASQKGDSYGYTF,TGTGCCAGCCAGAAGGGGGACAGCTATGGCTACACCTTC
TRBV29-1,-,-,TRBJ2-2,CSVYRNTGELFF,TGCAGCGTCTACAGGAACACCGGGGAGCTGTTTTTT
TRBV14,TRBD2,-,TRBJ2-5,CASSQGGGGSVGQETQYF,TGTGCCAGCAGCCAGGGTGGCGGGGGGTCAGTTGGCCAAGAGACCCAGTACTTC
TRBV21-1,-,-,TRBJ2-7,CASSKTRGQRTSVSYEQYF,TGTGCCAGCAGCAAAACTCGGGGGCAGAGGACTAGCGTCTCCTACGAGCAGTACTTC
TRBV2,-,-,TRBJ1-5,CASSGEGYSNQPQHF,TGTGCCAGCAGTGGAGAGGGATATAGCAATCAGCCCCAGCATTTT
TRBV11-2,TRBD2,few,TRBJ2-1,CASSLVGTSGASRGEQFF,TGTGCCAGCAGCTTAGTTGGGACTAGCGGGGCATCTCGCGGTGAGCAGTTCTTC
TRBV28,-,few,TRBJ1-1,CASILRGGGNTEAFF,TGTGCCAGCATCCTTAGGGGAGGGGGTAACACTGAAGCTTTCTTT
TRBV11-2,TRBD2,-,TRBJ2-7,CASSQYGGGPFYEQYF,TGTGCCAGCAGCCAGTACGGGGGAGGGCCCTTTTACGAGCAGTACTTC
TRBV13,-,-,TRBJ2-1,CASSPLETYNEQFF,TGTGCCAGCAGCCCCCTAGAAACCTACAATGAGCAGTTCTTC
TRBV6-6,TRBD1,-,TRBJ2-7,CASSRDRGSYEQYF,TGTGCCAGCAGCCGCGACAGGGGGAGTTACGAGCAGTACTTC
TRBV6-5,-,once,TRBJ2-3,CASSYSRRTAADTQYF,TGTGCCAGCAGTTACTCGAGGAGGACAGCCGCAGATACGCAGTATTTT
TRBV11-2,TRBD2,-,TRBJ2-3,CASSPRGLADPSSTDTQYF,TGTGCCAGCAGCCCAAGGGGCCTAGCGGACCCCTCTAGCACAGATACGCAGTATTTT
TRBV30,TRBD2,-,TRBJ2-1,CAWSVLRSGSLNEQFF,TGTGCCTGGAGTGTACTCCGTAGCGGGAGCCTTAATGAGCAGTTCTTC
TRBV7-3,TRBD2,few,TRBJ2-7,CASSLSSGGGYEQYF,TGTGCCAGCAGCTTAAGTAGCGGGGGGGGGTACGAGCAGTACTTC